Listed below are T cell receptor beta chains from one sample, sequenced in a study of neurological immune-mediated disorders. TCRdb called the 5' RACE reads again in MiXCR, with one record for every CDR3 protein. The table includes 50,000 to 70,000 distinct CDR3 sequences, about 13% detected once. Sequenced input: PBMCs. Receptors originate from a woman in her fifties or sixties with HTLV-1-associated myelopathy (HAM/TSP). CDR3s include the opening cysteine and the closing phenylalanine or tryptophan. The order of the fields is J gene, V gene, D gene, clone size, CDR3 DNA, CDR3 protein. A D gene is named only where the DNA matches it firmly. For some rows the clone size is stated as once, few or many, or as a class when expanded; others skip it.

j_call: TRBJ2-1
v_call: TRBV27
d_call: TRBD2
clone_size: many
cdr3_nt: TGTGCCAGCAGTTTTGGGACTAGAACCTACAATGAGCAGTTCTTC
cdr3_aa: CASSFGTRTYNEQFF

j_call: TRBJ2-1
v_call: TRBV11-2
d_call: -
clone_size: many
cdr3_nt: TGTGCCAGCAGCTTCAGCGCTAGCTCCTACAATGAGCAGTTCTTC
cdr3_aa: CASSFSASSYNEQFF

j_call: TRBJ2-2
v_call: TRBV7-9
d_call: -
clone_size: many
cdr3_nt: TGTGCCAGCAGCTTCTCAGGGCTGACCGGGGAGCTGTTTTTT
cdr3_aa: CASSFSGLTGELFF

j_call: TRBJ2-7
v_call: TRBV6-2/TRBV6-3
d_call: -
clone_size: few
cdr3_nt: TGTGCCAGCAGCCTCGCCCTAGTCACCCGGCCCCGTGAGCAGTACTTC
cdr3_aa: CASSLALVTRPREQYF

j_call: TRBJ1-3
v_call: TRBV18
d_call: TRBD1
clone_size: -
cdr3_nt: TGTGCCAGCTCACCGACAGGGCTAAACACCATATATTTT
cdr3_aa: CASSPTGLNTIYF

j_call: TRBJ2-1
v_call: TRBV5-1
d_call: TRBD2
clone_size: many
cdr3_nt: TGCGCCAGCAGCTTGTTGGGACTAGCGGGAGGCGACAGGAATGAGCAGTTCTTC
cdr3_aa: CASSLLGLAGGDRNEQFF

j_call: TRBJ1-1
v_call: TRBV27
d_call: -
clone_size: many
cdr3_nt: TGTGCCAGCAGTCCGGCAGCCCCGATAGGTTTGACTGAAGCTTTCTTT
cdr3_aa: CASSPAAPIGLTEAFF

j_call: TRBJ2-3
v_call: TRBV5-1
d_call: -
clone_size: many
cdr3_nt: TGCGCCAGCAGCTTGGGGGGTGGCGGAGCCACAGATACGCAGTATTTT
cdr3_aa: CASSLGGGGATDTQYF

j_call: TRBJ2-1
v_call: TRBV5-6
d_call: -
clone_size: many
cdr3_nt: TGTGCCAGCAGCTTTGTAAGAAATGAGCAGTTCTTC
cdr3_aa: CASSFVRNEQFF

j_call: TRBJ1-3
v_call: TRBV20-1
d_call: -
clone_size: many
cdr3_nt: TGCAGTGCTAGAGACAGGGCGCCTGGAAACACCATATATTTT
cdr3_aa: CSARDRAPGNTIYF

j_call: TRBJ1-5
v_call: TRBV5-6
d_call: -
clone_size: many
cdr3_nt: TGTGCCAGCAGCTTTTGGACAGCTCTTAGCAATCAGCCCCAGCATTTT
cdr3_aa: CASSFWTALSNQPQHF

j_call: TRBJ2-1
v_call: TRBV20-1
d_call: TRBD2
clone_size: many
cdr3_nt: TGCAGTGCTAGAGATTCCGGGACTAGCGGGAGGTCTCTCTCCTACAATGAGCAGTTCTTC
cdr3_aa: CSARDSGTSGRSLSYNEQFF

j_call: TRBJ2-3
v_call: TRBV7-9
d_call: TRBD2
clone_size: many
cdr3_nt: TGTGCCAGCAGCACCCCCGTAGCGGGAGGCCGGGTAAATACGCAGTATTTT
cdr3_aa: CASSTPVAGGRVNTQYF

j_call: TRBJ2-7
v_call: TRBV5-1
d_call: -
clone_size: -
cdr3_nt: TGCGCCAGCAGCTTGGAACCGGGATTAAACGAGCAGTACTTC
cdr3_aa: CASSLEPGLNEQYF

j_call: TRBJ2-5
v_call: TRBV28
d_call: TRBD1
clone_size: many
cdr3_nt: TGTGCCAGCAGTTTTGGGACAGGGGGCGTACAAGAGACCCAGTACTTC
cdr3_aa: CASSFGTGGVQETQYF

j_call: TRBJ2-3
v_call: TRBV7-3
d_call: -
clone_size: many
cdr3_nt: TGTGCCAGCAGCTTAGAGGCAGGCGGGGCAGATACGCAGTATTTT
cdr3_aa: CASSLEAGGADTQYF

j_call: TRBJ2-7
v_call: TRBV5-1
d_call: -
clone_size: few
cdr3_nt: TGCGCCAGCAGCTTCTCGCCCGAAGCCGAGCAGTACTTC
cdr3_aa: CASSFSPEAEQYF

j_call: TRBJ2-7
v_call: TRBV9
d_call: TRBD2
clone_size: few
cdr3_nt: TGTGCCAGCAGCCCCCGTAGCGGGACTAGCGGGAGTTTGGACTCCTACGAGCAGTACTTC
cdr3_aa: CASSPRSGTSGSLDSYEQYF

j_call: TRBJ2-7
v_call: TRBV5-5
d_call: TRBD2
clone_size: many
cdr3_nt: TGTGCCAGCAGCCCAGGCCGAATAGCGGGGCTCTACGAGCAGTACTTC
cdr3_aa: CASSPGRIAGLYEQYF

j_call: TRBJ2-2
v_call: TRBV29-1
d_call: TRBD2
clone_size: many
cdr3_nt: TGCAGCGTAGGGGGGACTAGCAAAGGCACCGGGGAGCTGTTTTTT
cdr3_aa: CSVGGTSKGTGELFF

j_call: TRBJ2-5
v_call: TRBV6-1
d_call: TRBD2
clone_size: many
cdr3_nt: TGTGCCAGCAGTGGACGACTAGCGAGAAGAGAGACCCAGTACTTC
cdr3_aa: CASSGRLARRETQYF

j_call: TRBJ2-2
v_call: TRBV7-2
d_call: -
clone_size: -
cdr3_nt: TGTGCCAGCAGCAAGAAGACTAGTCGCGACACCGGGGAGCTGTTTTTT
cdr3_aa: CASSKKTSRDTGELFF

j_call: TRBJ2-1
v_call: TRBV5-1
d_call: -
clone_size: many
cdr3_nt: TGCGCCAGCGCGGAGACGGGAAGGAATGAGCAGTTCTTC
cdr3_aa: CASAETGRNEQFF

j_call: TRBJ2-7
v_call: TRBV27
d_call: TRBD1
clone_size: -
cdr3_nt: TGTGCCAGCAGTTTCGGTACTCCGGGACAGTGGATTCCTAAAGCCTACGAGCAGTACTTC
cdr3_aa: CASSFGTPGQWIPKAYEQYF

j_call: TRBJ2-1
v_call: TRBV12-3/TRBV12-4
d_call: -
clone_size: once
cdr3_nt: TGTGCCAGCAGTCTTGGGGGGAACGGTGAGCAGTTCTTC
cdr3_aa: CASSLGGNGEQFF

j_call: TRBJ2-7
v_call: TRBV6-5
d_call: -
clone_size: many
cdr3_nt: TGTGCCAGCGTCCGCCCAGCGGGACACCCGAGCTCCTACGAGCAGTACTTC
cdr3_aa: CASVRPAGHPSSYEQYF

j_call: TRBJ1-1
v_call: TRBV20-1
d_call: -
clone_size: many
cdr3_nt: TGCAGTGCATCTAGGCCGGGGGCTAACACTGAAGCTTTCTTT
cdr3_aa: CSASRPGANTEAFF

j_call: TRBJ2-1
v_call: TRBV20-1
d_call: TRBD2
clone_size: many
cdr3_nt: TGCAGTGCTTTAGCGGGAGGTTGGAATGAGCAGTTCTTC
cdr3_aa: CSALAGGWNEQFF

j_call: TRBJ2-1
v_call: TRBV20-1
d_call: -
clone_size: -
cdr3_nt: TGCAGTGCTAGAGATTGGGGGGAAACCTACAATGAGCAGTTCTTC
cdr3_aa: CSARDWGETYNEQFF

j_call: TRBJ1-1
v_call: TRBV11-2
d_call: -
clone_size: many
cdr3_nt: TGTGCCAGCAGCTATGGACGTCTGAACACTGAAGCTTTCTTT
cdr3_aa: CASSYGRLNTEAFF

j_call: TRBJ2-2
v_call: TRBV4-1
d_call: -
clone_size: many
cdr3_nt: TGCGCCAGCAGCCGCGGAGGGACCGGGGAGCTGTTTTTT
cdr3_aa: CASSRGGTGELFF

j_call: TRBJ2-1
v_call: TRBV5-1
d_call: -
clone_size: few
cdr3_nt: TGCGCCAGCAGCGCGACTGCCCTCGAGCAGTTCTTC
cdr3_aa: CASSATALEQFF

j_call: TRBJ2-7
v_call: TRBV11-2
d_call: -
clone_size: few
cdr3_nt: TGTGCCAGCAGCTTAAGACATTACACCTACGAGCAGTACTTC
cdr3_aa: CASSLRHYTYEQYF

j_call: TRBJ1-1
v_call: TRBV5-1
d_call: -
clone_size: many
cdr3_nt: TGCGCCAGCAGCTTGACAGGGATCAACACTGAAGCTTTCTTT
cdr3_aa: CASSLTGINTEAFF

j_call: TRBJ2-1
v_call: TRBV20-1
d_call: TRBD2
clone_size: many
cdr3_nt: TGCAGTGTCGCGCCACTAGCGAGGGAGCAGTTCTTC
cdr3_aa: CSVAPLAREQFF

j_call: TRBJ2-7
v_call: TRBV20-1
d_call: -
clone_size: many
cdr3_nt: TGCAGTGCTAGACCCGAATCATACGAGCAGTACTTC
cdr3_aa: CSARPESYEQYF

j_call: TRBJ2-7
v_call: TRBV29-1
d_call: -
clone_size: many
cdr3_nt: TGCAGCGTTGAACCGGGATCCGGCTACGAGCAGTACTTC
cdr3_aa: CSVEPGSGYEQYF

j_call: TRBJ2-1
v_call: TRBV7-2
d_call: TRBD2
clone_size: many
cdr3_nt: TGTGCCAGCAGCCCCACTGCGGGAGGGCCAGCCTACAATGAGCAGTTCTTC
cdr3_aa: CASSPTAGGPAYNEQFF

j_call: TRBJ1-2
v_call: TRBV29-1
d_call: -
clone_size: many
cdr3_nt: TGCAGCACCTCGGGGGTCGCCTTC
cdr3_aa: CSTSGVAF

j_call: TRBJ2-3
v_call: TRBV24-1
d_call: -
clone_size: many
cdr3_nt: TGTGCCACCTCCTCCACGGCGGCCAGCACAGATACGCAGTATTTT
cdr3_aa: CATSSTAASTDTQYF

j_call: TRBJ2-7
v_call: TRBV5-1
d_call: -
clone_size: many
cdr3_nt: TGCGCCAGCAGCTCGGACGGCGGCGGCGAGCAGTACTTC
cdr3_aa: CASSSDGGGEQYF

j_call: TRBJ2-7
v_call: TRBV24-1
d_call: -
clone_size: many
cdr3_nt: TGTGCCACCAGTGGGGGTGGAGGGATCTCCTACGAGCAGTACTTC
cdr3_aa: CATSGGGGISYEQYF

j_call: TRBJ1-1
v_call: TRBV20-1
d_call: -
clone_size: many
cdr3_nt: TGCAGTGCTAGAGTAGGGGGAAGAGGCGCTGAAGCTTTCTTT
cdr3_aa: CSARVGGRGAEAFF

j_call: TRBJ1-5
v_call: TRBV10-3
d_call: TRBD1
clone_size: -
cdr3_nt: TGTGCCATCAGTGGACGGGACAGGGAGGTGAATGAGCCCCAGCATTTT
cdr3_aa: CAISGRDREVNEPQHF

j_call: TRBJ1-1
v_call: TRBV30
d_call: -
clone_size: -
cdr3_nt: TGTGCCTGGAAAATAACCGAGAACACTGAAGCTTTCTTT
cdr3_aa: CAWKITENTEAFF

j_call: TRBJ2-5
v_call: TRBV12-5
d_call: -
clone_size: many
cdr3_nt: TGTGCTAGTGGCAACCGGGAGACCCAGTACTTC
cdr3_aa: CASGNRETQYF

j_call: TRBJ2-7
v_call: TRBV7-2
d_call: -
clone_size: many
cdr3_nt: TGTGCCAGCAGCTTAGGACCTGGTTCCTACGAGCAGTACTTC
cdr3_aa: CASSLGPGSYEQYF

j_call: TRBJ2-3
v_call: TRBV5-1
d_call: -
clone_size: many
cdr3_nt: TGCGCCAGCAGCTTGGCCAGGGTTCTCCGATCCACAGATACGCAGTATTTT
cdr3_aa: CASSLARVLRSTDTQYF